Given below is one T cell receptor beta chain in context. These data originate in a study of blood T cell repertoires in COVID-19. Study as a whole: The study drew acute and convalescent COVID-19 samples from the United States, Italy and Spain. The analysed material was cDNA or gDNA that came from T cells, B-cell-depleted T cells, or PBMCs.

The V end lost 4 bases, the J end lost 2 bases, and 14 bases lay between the germline ends. The CDR3 runs to 15 residues. Germline CDR1 SGHVS, CDR2 FQNEAQ. The Seattle site enrolled patients during active infection and followed them longitudinally. Per the original data handling: From reference gene primer amplification, estimates of nucleated cell counts were derived. Data came from immunoSEQ multiplex PCR; TCRdb stores just in-frame clones and leaves some out. The V and J calls and clone size were taken over from that table, and D and trimming were inferred from the DNA. The sample records over 150,000 clones, roughly 90% being singletons.

The receptor comes from a man aged 50 or older with COVID-19, enrolled during active disease. The gene calls are TRBV7-8 and TRBJ1-1; D possibly corresponds to TRBD1 (6 bases). The sequencing sample was made of peripheral blood. CDR3 coding DNA: TGTGCCAGCAGCTCCCGGGGAGGGGGTAACACTGAAGCTTTCTTT. Amino acid sequence: CASSSRGGGNTEAFF.